Listed below are T cell receptor beta chains from one sample, sequenced in a study of blood T cells in healthy people across ages. TCRdb reprocessed the 5' RACE reads with MiXCR, giving one entry per CDR3 protein. The repertoire holds 1.5 million to 2 million distinct CDR3 sequences, about two fifths seen once, with about 21% in the top ten. The material sequenced was blood. The receptors derive from a human donor in good health. CDR3s include the opening cysteine and the closing phenylalanine or tryptophan. The order of the fields is V gene, J gene, clone size, D gene, CDR3 DNA, CDR3 protein. The D gene is left open where the match is weak. Size is omitted from some rows. Given values are once, few, many or a class for expanded clones.

TRBV5-1	TRBJ1-2	few	-	TGCGCCAGCAGCCCCCAAGGGGGGAAGGACTATGGCTACACCTTC	CASSPQGGKDYGYTF
TRBV12-3/TRBV12-4	TRBJ2-7	-	-	TGTGCCAGCAGTTCCAAAGTATTCGAGCAGTACTTC	CASSSKVFEQYF
TRBV6-5	TRBJ1-1	-	-	TGTGCCAGCAGGGACACGGGGGCAGACACTGAAGCTTTCTTT	CASRDTGADTEAFF
TRBV7-2	TRBJ1-2	few	-	TGTGCCAGCGGTTTGTATGGCTACACCTTC	CASGLYGYTF
TRBV10-3	TRBJ2-1	few	-	TGTGCCATCAGTGAGAGTGGGGCTCTGACAGGGAGGTCCTACAATGAGCAGTTCTTC	CAISESGALTGRSYNEQFF
TRBV6-6	TRBJ2-7	few	TRBD1	TGTGCCAGCAGTCCGAAACAGGGGAACGAGCAGTACTTC	CASSPKQGNEQYF
TRBV6-5	TRBJ2-2	-	-	TGTGCCAGCACGGCCGACATCATGGGGACCGGGGAGCTGTTTTTT	CASTADIMGTGELFF
TRBV20-1	TRBJ1-1	-	-	TGCAGTTGCAGGGGCTTCTTTGTCACTGAAGCTTTCTTT	CSCRGFFVTEAFF
TRBV7-6	TRBJ2-7	-	-	TGTGCCAGCAGCTTTTCAAGCGGACCCTACGAGCAGTACTTC	CASSFSSGPYEQYF
TRBV4-3	TRBJ2-7	many	-	TGCGCCAGCAGCCAAGTTTTCAGGGGAGGAGAGCAGTACTTC	CASSQVFRGGEQYF
TRBV7-2	TRBJ2-3	few	TRBD2	TGTGCCAGCTGGGTAGCGGGGGGGCCCCCAGATACGCAGTATTTT	CASWVAGGPPDTQYF
TRBV6-2/TRBV6-3	TRBJ2-2	few	TRBD2	TGTGCCAGCAGCTCCGGGACTAGCGACACCGGGGAGCTGTTTTTT	CASSSGTSDTGELFF
TRBV12-3/TRBV12-4	TRBJ2-5	-	-	TGTGCCAGCAGGACCCATGGACTTGAAGAGACCCAGTACTTC	CASRTHGLEETQYF
TRBV15	TRBJ2-7	-	-	TGTGCCACCAGCAGAGACCCCACAAACTACGAGCAGTACTTC	CATSRDPTNYEQYF
TRBV20-1	TRBJ2-4	-	-	TGCAGTGCCCGCCTCGGGACTCGGGGCATTCAGTACTTC	CSARLGTRGIQYF
TRBV20-1	TRBJ1-2	-	TRBD1	TGCAGTGCCTCAGACAGGGGTCAATCTAACTATGGCTACACCTTC	CSASDRGQSNYGYTF
TRBV21-1	TRBJ2-7	-	-	TGTGCCAGCAGCAAGGGTTACAGCCTATCCTACGAGCAGTACTTC	CASSKGYSLSYEQYF
TRBV12-3/TRBV12-4	TRBJ2-4	-	-	TGTGCCAGCAGTTTAGGAATAGCGGAGGGACTAGCCAAAAACATTCAGTACTTC	CASSLGIAEGLAKNIQYF
TRBV6-6	TRBJ2-4	few	-	TGTGCCAGCGGAAGTAGTGGAGCCGGGAACATTCAGTACTTC	CASGSSGAGNIQYF
TRBV7-9	TRBJ2-3	few	TRBD1	TGTGCCAGCAGCTTGGACAGGGGGCATTTGGATACGCAGTATTTT	CASSLDRGHLDTQYF
TRBV7-3	TRBJ2-1	-	TRBD1	TGTGCCAGCAGCTCGGGACAGGGTAATTTCAATGAGCAGTTCTTC	CASSSGQGNFNEQFF
TRBV7-2	TRBJ2-5	-	TRBD1	TGTGCCAGCAGCTGGGACAGGGGAGTTGGAGAGACCCAGTACTTC	CASSWDRGVGETQYF
TRBV6-5	TRBJ2-3	few	-	TGTGCCAGCAGGCTGACAGCTTCCACAGATACGCAGTATTTT	CASRLTASTDTQYF